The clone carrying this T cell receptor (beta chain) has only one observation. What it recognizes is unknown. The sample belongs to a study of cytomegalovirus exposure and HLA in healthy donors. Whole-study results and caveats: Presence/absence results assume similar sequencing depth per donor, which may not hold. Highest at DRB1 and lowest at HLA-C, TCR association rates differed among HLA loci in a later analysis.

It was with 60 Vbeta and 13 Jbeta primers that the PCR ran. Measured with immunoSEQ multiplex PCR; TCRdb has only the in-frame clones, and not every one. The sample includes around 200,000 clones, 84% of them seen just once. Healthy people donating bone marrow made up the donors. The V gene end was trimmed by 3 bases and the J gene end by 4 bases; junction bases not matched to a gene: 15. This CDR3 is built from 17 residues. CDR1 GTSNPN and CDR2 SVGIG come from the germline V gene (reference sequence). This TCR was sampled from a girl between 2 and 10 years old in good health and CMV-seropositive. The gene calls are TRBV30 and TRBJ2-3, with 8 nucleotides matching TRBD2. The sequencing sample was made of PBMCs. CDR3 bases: TGTGCCTGGAGCCCTCCTCCCAGAGCGGGAGTCTCAGATACGCAGTATTTT. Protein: CAWSPPPRAGVSDTQYF.